One and the same sample provided the 28 T cell receptor beta chains below, sequenced in a study of Graves' ophthalmopathy and Graves' hyperthyroidism. Amplification targeted the TCR beta CDR3 regions, with RNA transcripts as the source material. The first round was an RT-PCR with HTBI primers, and the second round was a multiplex PCR. One entry per CDR3 protein, called by TCRdb with MiXCR from the multiplex PCR reads. The data contain about 14,000 distinct CDR3 sequences, approximately 48% of them singletons. The sequenced material came from peripheral blood. The receptors stem from a woman in her twenties or thirties with Graves' ophthalmopathy.

This clonotype has just a few counts. This chain joins TRBV13 and TRBJ2-1; D is perhaps TRBD1 (6 bases). Germline loops: CDR1 PRHDT, CDR2 FYEKMQ (reference sequence). The CDR3 totals 15 residues. The V gene lost 3 bases and the J gene lost 8 bases, with 17 bases spanning the gap. The CDR3 is CASSLAAGAWDEQFF. In DNA form, the CDR3 reads TGTGCCAGCAGCTTGGCGGCAGGGGCCTGGGATGAGCAGTTCTTC.

The chain employs TRBV20-1 and TRBJ2-7, with TRBD1 matching 11 bases. This CDR3 is built from 16 residues. After removal of 5 bases from V and 2 bases from J, the junction contained 11 bases not matched to a gene. The germline CDR1 and CDR2 sequences are DFQATT and SNEGSKA (reference sequence). The DNA for the CDR3 is TGCAGTGCTCCCCCATCGGACAGGGGGCTTCCCTACGAGCAGTACTTC. It translates to CSAPPSDRGLPYEQYF.

The chain has TRBV9 and TRBJ2-1; TRBD1 matches 7 bases. The CDR3 sequence is 17 residues long. The ends lost 0 bases at V and 2 bases at J; junction bases unmatched: 8. Germline CDR1 and CDR2: SGDLS and YYNGEE. The CDR3 DNA reads as TGTGCCAGCAGCGTAGCTCCGACAGGGAGTACCTACAATGAGCAGTTCTTC. Protein: CASSVAPTGSTYNEQFF.

A note on this clonotype: The conserved phenylalanine or tryptophan is not found at the CDR3 terminus, so this likely reflects a read error. This sequence joins TRBV2 and TRBJ1-2; D possibly corresponds to TRBD1 (6 bases). Germline V gives CDR1 SNHLY, CDR2 FYNNEI. The CDR3 has 14 amino acids. The V gene lost 8 bases and the J gene lost 8 bases, with 21 bases spanning the gap. DNA of the CDR3: TGTGCCAGCCTCGTTGGGGGGCGTGCCTACGGCTACACCCTC. Translating gives CASLVGGRAYGYTL.

This clonotype was seen a handful of times. A read error may produce the germline difference seen at one junction end. The chain recombines TRBV7-7 with TRBJ2-1, with 14 bases matching TRBD2. CDR3 length: 16 residues. Per germline, CDR1 SSHAT and CDR2 FNYEAQ (reference sequence). The CDR3 protein is CASSPGLAGVRNEQFF. In DNA form, the CDR3 reads TGTGCTAGCAGTCCGGGACTAGCGGGAGTTCGGAATGAGCAGTTCTTC.

The gene calls are TRBV24-1 and TRBJ2-2; D unclear. Trimming cost V 1 base and J 6 bases, with 2 bases left between them. The CDR3 contains 12 residues. The germline V gene encodes CDR1 KGHDR and CDR2 SFDVKD. The CDR3 DNA reads as TGTGCCACCAGTGATTTCCCCGGGGAGCTGTTTTTT. Encoded protein: CATSDFPGELFF.

The chain couples TRBV3-1 to TRBJ2-1, with D tentatively TRBD2 (6 bases). CDR3 length equals 13 residues. V was shortened by 1 base and J by 9 bases, with 10 bases between the two germline ends. Germline lookup yields CDR1 LGHDT and CDR2 YNNKEL (reference sequence). CDR3 DNA: TGTGCCAGCAGCCAAGGACTAGTGGTTGAGCAGTTCTTC. As protein: CASSQGLVVEQFF.

Only a few counts were recorded for this clonotype. This chain uses TRBV5-5 with TRBJ1-6; unclear D gene. There are 15 residues in the CDR3. V lost 3 bases to trimming and J lost 12 bases, with 19 bases between them. Germline-derived CDR1 and CDR2 are SGHKS and YYEKEE (reference sequence). For the CDR3, the DNA is TGTGCCAGCAGCTCGCACAAGGACCTCTTCTTACCCCTCCACTTT. Protein sequence: CASSSHKDLFLPLHF.

This rearrangement joins TRBV20-1 to TRBJ1-1; possible D gene TRBD1, 6 bases. Trimming cost V 3 bases and J 1 base, with 15 bases left between them. From germline, CDR1 is DFQATT and CDR2 SNEGSKA (reference sequence). The CDR3 is 15 residues long. CDR3 protein: CSASGGAQRNTEAFF. In DNA form, the CDR3 reads TGCAGTGCTAGCGGGGGGGCCCAACGGAACACTGAAGCTTTCTTT.

The chain carries TRBV20-1 and TRBJ1-4; a possible D gene is TRBD1 (6 bases). Per germline, CDR1 DFQATT and CDR2 SNEGSKA (reference sequence). Trimming stripped 3 bases from V and 8 bases from J, with 10 bases between. This CDR3 region has 12 residues. CDR3 loop: CSARVGQEKLFF. The CDR3 bases are TGCAGTGCTAGGGTAGGACAGGAAAAACTGTTTTTT.

The chain uses TRBV20-1 and TRBJ2-5; D is possibly TRBD2 (6 bases). CDR3 length equals 14 residues. Per germline, CDR1 DFQATT and CDR2 SNEGSKA (reference sequence). V was pared by 6 bases and J by 1 base, with 15 bases between. CDR3 region: CSAGGRALQETQYF. In nucleotides, the CDR3 is TGCAGTGCGGGGGGTAGGGCCCTCCAAGAGACCCAGTACTTC.

The chain employs TRBV7-9 and TRBJ2-7; 11 bases align to TRBD2. The junction had 13 bases not matched to a gene; V was cut back by 4 bases and J by 2 bases. The germline V gene has CDR1 SEHNR and CDR2 FQNEAQ (reference sequence). This CDR3 comprises 18 residues. The CDR3 DNA follows: TGTGCCAGCAGCTCCGACAGATGGTCTAGCGGGAGGCCCTACGAGCAGTACTTC. Its protein is CASSSDRWSSGRPYEQYF.

As for this clonotype: The conserved closing phenylalanine or tryptophan is absent in this CDR3, likely reflecting a read error. The gene calls are TRBV10-2 and TRBJ1-2; D remains ambiguous. Germline assignment: CDR1 WSHSY and CDR2 SAAADI. This CDR3 contains 12 residues. V shed 2 bases and J shed 8 bases, with 9 bases lying between them. CDR3 loop: CASSEEVGGYTL. In DNA form, the CDR3 reads TGCGCCAGCAGTGAGGAAGTGGGCGGCTACACCCTC.

The genes are TRBV5-5 and TRBJ2-7, with TRBD2 identical over 10 bases. The CDR3 length is 14 residues. Germline V lookup: CDR1 SGHKS, CDR2 YYEKEE (reference sequence). Trimming took 4 bases from V and 4 from J; bases not matched to a gene: 5. CDR3 sequence: CASSLAGVAYEQYF. CDR3 nucleotide sequence: TGTGCCAGCAGCCTAGCGGGAGTCGCGTACGAGCAGTACTTC.

This clonotype is classed as medium-sized. The rearrangement joins TRBV6-1 to TRBJ2-7, with D uncertain. This CDR3 region has 14 residues. The V end was cut by 7 bases, the J end by 5 bases, with 18 bases between. CDR1 is MNHNS, CDR2 SASEGT, per germline. The DNA of the CDR3 is TGTGCCAGCACTAAGGACGTCTTAGTCGACGAGCAGTACTTC. This translates into CASTKDVLVDEQYF.

This clonotype was recorded many times. The chain uses TRBV5-5 and TRBJ1-5, with a tentative D call TRBD1 (6 bases). The ends were cut back, 4 bases at V and 0 bases at J, with 14 bases in the middle. The CDR3 sequence is 16 residues long. Germline V gives CDR1 SGHKS, CDR2 YYEKEE (reference sequence). In DNA, the CDR3 is TGTGCCAGCAGCCGCGACGGGACATATAGCAATCAGCCCCAGCATTTT. The encoded protein is CASSRDGTYSNQPQHF.

This clonotype is medium-sized in the sample. The chain carries TRBV6-6 and TRBJ2-7; 10 bases map to TRBD2. The CDR3 totals 14 residues. Germline CDR1 reads MNHNY; CDR2 reads SVGAGI (reference sequence). The junction had 7 bases not matched to a gene; V was cut back by 5 bases and J by 6 bases. The CDR3 DNA reads as TGTGCCAGCAGTCACCTAGCGGGAGCCTCCGAGCAGTACTTC. Translated: CASSHLAGASEQYF.

This clonotype was counted ten times or more. The V call is TRBV11-3, the J call TRBJ2-2; TRBD2 aligns across 11 bases. Per the germline V gene, CDR1 is SGHNT and CDR2 is YENEEA. V lost 5 bases and J lost 4; bases outside the gene matches: 0. The CDR3 consists of 14 residues. CDR3 in amino acids: CASSLAGGTGELFF. As DNA, the CDR3 is TGTGCCAGCAGCCTAGCGGGAGGCACCGGGGAGCTGTTTTTT.

This clonotype was detected ten times or more. This may be a read error, as it is one base from a much larger clone. The rearrangement joins TRBV5-1 to TRBJ2-7; tentatively, D is TRBD1 or TRBD2 (5 bases each). With 0 bases removed from V and 2 bases from J, the gap between germline ends came to 18 bases. Per germline, CDR1 SGHRS and CDR2 YFSETQ. The CDR3 runs to 17 residues. The CDR3 loop is CASSLGGHLGPAYEQYF. In nucleotides, the CDR3 is TGCGCCAGCAGCTTGGGTGGACACCTGGGACCTGCCTACGAGCAGTACTTC.

V gene TRBV10-3 combines with J gene TRBJ2-7, with 10 nucleotides matching TRBD2. V dropped 6 bases and J dropped 5; count of bases not matched to a gene: 4. This CDR3 has 13 residues. Germline loops: CDR1 ENHRY, CDR2 SYGVKD. The CDR3 region is CAISNSGRDEQYV. CDR3 sequence (DNA): TGTGCCATCAGCAACAGCGGGAGGGACGAGCAGTACGTC.

Of note for this clonotype: This CDR3 fails to terminate in the conserved phenylalanine or tryptophan, so it likely reflects a read error. This rearrangement joins TRBV7-2 to TRBJ2-1, with TRBD2 matching over 7 bases. The CDR3 contains 15 residues. Trimming cost V 11 bases and J 8 bases; bases outside gene matches: 18. The germline V gene has CDR1 SGHTA and CDR2 FQGNSA. The CDR3: CACIKPGLTWDEQFS. The CDR3 coding sequence is TGTGCCTGCATCAAGCCGGGACTAACGTGGGATGAGCAGTTCTCC.

This clonotype was counted a few times. The chain has TRBV19 and TRBJ2-2; D remains ambiguous. Per the germline V gene, CDR1 is LNHDA and CDR2 is SQIVND (reference sequence). The V end was cut by 3 bases, the J end by 4 bases, with 15 bases between. The CDR3 runs to 16 residues. The CDR3 loop is CASSISEGPGTGELFF. CDR3 DNA sequence: TGTGCCAGTAGTATCAGTGAAGGGCCGGGCACCGGGGAGCTGTTTTTT.

CDR3: CATSGGLPAYNEQFF. CDR3 sequence (DNA): TGTGCCACCAGCGGGGGACTACCGGCCTACAATGAGCAGTTCTTC. The chain carries TRBV15 and TRBJ2-1; 7 bases are a match to TRBD2. V was clipped by 5 bases and J by 2 bases; unmatched bases: 6. This CDR3 contains 15 residues. The germline V gene has CDR1 LNHNV and CDR2 YYDKDF (reference sequence).

The chain combines TRBV5-1 with TRBJ1-2, with 7 bases aligning to TRBD1. Germline V gene sequence: CDR1 SGHRS, CDR2 YFSETQ. The CDR3 has 15 residues. With 4 bases clipped from V and 3 bases from J, the junction kept 9 bases outside the gene matches. CDR3: CASSEGTGADYGYTF. The CDR3 nucleotides are TGCGCCAGCAGCGAAGGTACAGGGGCGGACTATGGCTACACCTTC.

This clonotype occurred many times. This chain uses TRBV6-5 with TRBJ1-1, with TRBD1 matching 7 bases. Trimming cost V 0 bases and J 3 bases; bases outside gene matches: 10. Germline values: CDR1 MNHEY, CDR2 SVGAGI. The CDR3 is 17 amino acids. For the CDR3, the DNA is TGTGCCAGCAGTTACTCGAGCGGAGGGGGCCTGGACACTGAAGCTTTCTTT. Translating it yields CASSYSSGGGLDTEAFF.

The chain uses TRBV5-1 and TRBJ2-3; 8 bases are a match to TRBD2. Per germline, CDR1 SGHRS and CDR2 YFSETQ. V trimming: 7 bases; J trimming: 0 bases; junction bases outside the gene matches: 1. This CDR3 is built from 13 residues. The CDR3 nucleotides are TGCGCCAGCCGCGGGGGGAGCACAGATACGCAGTATTTT. Translating gives CASRGGSTDTQYF.

V is TRBV14 and J is TRBJ2-7, with D tentatively TRBD2 (6 bases). Deletions cut 4 bases from V and 1 base from J, with 8 bases between. Germline values: CDR1 SGHDN, CDR2 FVKESK. This CDR3 is 13 amino acids long. CDR3 DNA: TGTGCCAGCAGCCGACTAGGGTCCTACGAGCAGTACTTC. Translating gives CASSRLGSYEQYF.

The rearrangement links TRBV29-1 to TRBJ2-7; no clear D gene. V was cut by 4 bases and J by 3 bases, with 13 bases left in between. This CDR3 has 13 amino acids. Germline V gene sequence: CDR1 SQVTM, CDR2 ANQGSEA. In DNA form, the CDR3 reads TGCAGCGTTGTTACTGGGTACCGCTACGAGCAGTACTTC. Translation: CSVVTGYRYEQYF.